A single sample gave rise to the 30 T cell receptor beta chains below, sequenced in a study of blood T cells in healthy people across ages. Then a second PCR, running about 6 to 12 cycles, was carried out with a sample-barcoded 5' primer and a J-beta primer mix. MiXCR, applied by TCRdb to the 5' RACE reads, yields one record per CDR3 protein. The sample gives about 580,000 distinct CDR3 sequences, around 48% of which show up once; about 26% is in the top ten. Sequencing was performed on blood. The receptors shown here come from an elderly man in good health.

In this sample, this clonotype turned up a few times. CDR3 loop: CASSLRVPRDTQYF. In DNA form, the CDR3 reads TGTGCCAGCAGTTTGAGGGTTCCAAGAGATACGCAGTATTTT. The J gene is TRBJ2-3, the V gene TRBV28; D may be TRBD2 (5 bases). The V and J ends lost 3 bases and 5 bases respectively, with 12 bases between them. The CDR3 has 14 amino acids. Looked up from germline, CDR1 is MDHEN and CDR2 is SYDVKM.

The chain links TRBV11-2 to TRBJ2-5; tentatively, D is TRBD1 or TRBD2 (6 bases each). V lost 5 bases and J lost 4, with 20 bases in between. Germline lookup yields CDR1 SGHAT and CDR2 FQNNGV. The CDR3 has 16 residues. For the CDR3, the DNA is TGTGCCAGCAGCGACCCCCGGGAGAGGGGGTTAGAGACCCAGTACTTC. Amino acid sequence: CASSDPRERGLETQYF. Looking up the rest from reference TRBV11-2 and TRBJ2-5 gives the full variable domain: EAGVAQSPRYKIIEKRQSVAFWCNPISGHATLYWYQQILGQGPKLLIQFQNNGVVDDSQLPKDRFSAERLKGVDSTLKIQPAKLEDSAVYLCASSDPRERGLETQYFGPGTRLLVL.

This clonotype was observed a handful of times. The CDR3 DNA reads TGCAACCCCTCCCGGGGAGTTGGTGAGCAGTTCTTC. Translating it yields CNPSRGVGEQFF. V gene TRBV20-1 combines with J gene TRBJ2-1; the D gene is possibly TRBD2 (5 bases). Germline CDR1 DFQATT, CDR2 SNEGSKA (reference sequence). The CDR3 spans 12 residues.

This clonotype was counted a few times. The J gene is TRBJ2-1, the V gene TRBV4-3, with 9 positions matching TRBD2. The CDR3 is 15 residues long. Germline V gene lookup returns CDR1 LGHNA and CDR2 YSLEER. J was trimmed by 2 bases and V by 3 bases; bases with no gene match: 2. CDR3: CASSHSSGAYNEQFF. The DNA of the CDR3 is TGCGCCAGCAGCCACTCTAGCGGGGCCTACAATGAGCAGTTCTTC.

The genes are TRBV20-1 and TRBJ2-1, with 13 bases matching TRBD2. Germline loops: CDR1 DFQATT, CDR2 SNEGSKA (reference sequence). V was clipped by 6 bases and J by 15 bases; unmatched bases: 8. CDR3 size: 12 residues. CDR3 DNA: TGCAGTGCCCGGACTAGCGGGAGCCCCGTGTTCTTC. This encodes CSARTSGSPVFF.

This rearrangement joins TRBV7-9 to TRBJ1-5; TRBD1 matches at 8 bases. Germline-derived CDR1 and CDR2 are SEHNR and FQNEAQ (reference sequence). Unmatched junction bases numbered 5, after V lost 1 base and J lost 3 bases. This CDR3 spans 16 amino acids. The CDR3 DNA is TGTGCCAGCAGCTTAGGGTCAGGGGGCCTCAATCAGCCCCAGCATTTT. Amino acids: CASSLGSGGLNQPQHF. The full variable domain, completed using reference TRBV7-9 and TRBJ1-5, is DTGVSQNPRHKITKRGQNVTFRCDPISEHNRLYWYRQTLGQGPEFLTYFQNEAQLEKSRLLSDRFSAERPKGSFSTLEIQRTEQGDSAMYLCASSLGSGGLNQPQHFGDGTRLSIL.

The V call is TRBV3-1, the J call TRBJ2-7; 11 nucleotides line up with TRBD2. CDR3 length: 20 amino acids. Germline loops: CDR1 LGHDT, CDR2 YNNKEL (reference sequence). The ends lost 3 bases at V and 2 bases at J; junction bases unmatched: 18. The CDR3 reads CASSHYRVPGTSGKAYEQYF. The CDR3 nucleotides are TGTGCCAGCAGCCATTACCGGGTGCCGGGGACTAGCGGAAAAGCCTACGAGCAGTACTTC.

This clonotype appeared a few times. This chain uses TRBV10-3 with TRBJ2-5; D call uncertain. CDR3 size: 13 residues. Germline loops: CDR1 ENHRY, CDR2 SYGVKD. V shed 0 bases and J shed 4 bases, with 6 bases lying between them. CDR3 in DNA: TGTGCCATCAGTGAGTCGACGGGAGAGACCCAGTACTTC. Translating it yields CAISESTGETQYF.

This clonotype was seen only a few times. The chain uses TRBV20-1 and TRBJ2-7, with D possibly TRBD1 on 6 matching bases. This CDR3 spans 12 amino acids. Germline lookup yields CDR1 DFQATT and CDR2 SNEGSKA (reference sequence). The CDR3 sequence is CSKQGIEYEQYF. CDR3 in DNA: TGCAGCAAACAGGGTATTGAGTACGAGCAGTACTTC.

This rearrangement joins TRBV4-3 to TRBJ1-4; D possibly corresponds to TRBD1 (5 bases). Looked up from germline, CDR1 is LGHNA and CDR2 is YSLEER. The CDR3 sequence is 14 residues long. Between the trimmed V and J ends, which lost 0 bases and 13 bases, there was a span of 15 bases. The CDR3 nucleotides read TGCGCCAGCAGCCAAGAAGGGACGAACAGATTACTGTTTTTT. The encoded protein is CASSQEGTNRLLFF.

Points on this clonotype: An end of the junction differs from the germline gene, which may be a read error. The chain couples TRBV12-3 or TRBV12-4 to TRBJ2-1, with TRBD2 as a possible D gene (7 bases). The CDR3 totals 15 residues. The CDR3: CASSLEGGASNEKFF. In nucleotides, the CDR3 is TGTGCCAGCAGTTTAGAAGGGGGGGCGAGCAATGAGAAGTTCTTC.

The sample holds many counts of this clonotype. V is TRBV6-5 and J is TRBJ2-1; D possibly uses TRBD1 or TRBD2 (5 bases each). The CDR3 extends over 14 amino acids. The germline V gene encodes CDR1 MNHEY and CDR2 SVGAGI. V was shortened by 10 bases and J by 1 base, with 14 bases between the two germline ends. CDR3 DNA: TGTGCCACAATGGGACCTATGTCCTACAATGAGCAGTTCTTC. This sequence encodes CATMGPMSYNEQFF.

The chain uses TRBV6-1 and TRBJ2-5; TRBD2 matches 10 bases. The J call is doubtful: the DNA matches TRBJ2-7 better. This CDR3 comprises 14 residues. Germline V gene lookup returns CDR1 MNHNS and CDR2 SASEGT. In nucleotides, the CDR3 is TGTGCCAGCAGGGAAAGCGGGAGGGGCTACGAGCAGTACTTC. It codes for CASRESGRGYEQYF.

This clonotype was seen a handful of times. The chain recombines TRBV29-1 with TRBJ2-7; D remains ambiguous. V was clipped by 6 bases and J by 0 bases, with 9 bases between them. The germline V gene has CDR1 SQVTM and CDR2 ANQGSEA. This CDR3 region has 12 residues. In nucleotides, the CDR3 is TGCAGCGTGGGTGGAGACTCCTACGAGCAGTACTTC. It yields the protein CSVGGDSYEQYF.

In its sample, this clonotype was seen a few times. The V call is TRBV7-2, the J call TRBJ1-4; D possibly corresponds to TRBD1 (6 bases). The germline V and J ends were trimmed by 5 bases and 7 bases, with 17 bases remaining between them. This CDR3 has 15 amino acids. Germline CDR1 reads SGHTA; CDR2 reads FQGNSA. CDR3 sequence reads: CASSLGGSSGEKLFF. The CDR3 coding sequence is TGTGCCAGCAGCCTCGGGGGCTCGTCGGGTGAAAAACTGTTTTTT. The whole variable domain, remainder taken from reference TRBV7-2 and TRBJ1-4, is GAGVSQSPSNKVTEKGKDVELRCDPISGHTALYWYRQSLGQGLEFLIYFQGNSAPDKSGLPSDRFSAERTGGSVSTLTIQRTQQEDSAVYLCASSLGGSSGEKLFFGSGTQLSVL.

This clonotype appeared a few times. This chain links TRBV9 with TRBJ2-5; D tentatively fits TRBD1 or TRBD2 (5 bases each). The CDR3 contains 14 residues. Per the germline V gene, CDR1 is SGDLS and CDR2 is YYNGEE. V was shortened by 0 bases and J by 11 bases, with 17 bases between the two germline ends. DNA for the CDR3: TGTGCCAGCAGCGTAGGAGGGGATTGGGGTGAGCAGTACTTC. This encodes CASSVGGDWGEQYF. Using reference TRBV9 and TRBJ2-5 for the parts outside the CDR3, the full variable domain is DSGVTQTPKHLITATGQRVTLRCSPRSGDLSVYWYQQSLDQGLQFLIQYYNGEERAKGNILERFSAQQFPDLHSELNLSSLELGDSALYFCASSVGGDWGEQYFGPGTRLLVL.

The chain recombines TRBV13 with TRBJ2-5; TRBD1 agrees at 9 bases. The J call is uncertain, as TRBJ2-7 better fits the DNA end. Germline V lookup: CDR1 PRHDT, CDR2 FYEKMQ (reference sequence). CDR3 size: 14 residues. CDR3 region: CASSVQGAKNEQYF. CDR3 in DNA: TGTGCCAGCAGCGTACAGGGGGCGAAGAACGAGCAGTACTTC.

As concerns this clonotype: The junction differs from germline at one of its ends, possibly a read error. This chain connects TRBV25-1 to TRBJ2-1; 8 bases fit TRBD2. This CDR3 region has 11 residues. Germline values: CDR1 MGHDK, CDR2 SYGVNS. The CDR3 loop reads CASSEGTSLFF. The DNA for the CDR3 is TGCGCCAGCAGTGAAGGGACTAGTCTGTTCTTC.

The gene calls are TRBV20-1 and TRBJ1-1, with 12 bases fitting TRBD1. CDR1 and CDR2 (germline): DFQATT, SNEGSKA (reference sequence). CDR3 length equals 16 residues. The J segment lost 4 bases and the V segment lost 3 bases, leaving 9 bases of the junction unmatched. CDR3 bases: TGCAGTGCTAGTCCCGGGACAGGGGGCCGGGGCACTGAAGCTTTCTTT. Translation: CSASPGTGGRGTEAFF.

V gene TRBV5-1 combines with J gene TRBJ2-5; TRBD1 agrees at 7 bases. Looked up from germline, CDR1 is SGHRS and CDR2 is YFSETQ. This CDR3 region has 13 residues. The J segment lost 11 bases and the V segment lost 4 bases, leaving 11 bases of the junction unmatched. Here the CDR3 DNA reads TGCGCCAGCAGCCCGGGACAGCTTCCGGAGCAGTACTTC. Translating gives CASSPGQLPEQYF.

As regards this clonotype: With a much larger clone just one base away, this may be a read error. This chain joins TRBV6-2 or TRBV6-3 and TRBJ2-3, with 9 bases aligning to TRBD2. V was pared by 6 bases and J by 0 bases, with 7 bases of the junction left unmatched. The CDR3 runs to 16 residues. From germline, CDR1 is MNHEY and CDR2 SVGEGT. CDR3 nucleotides: TGTGCCAGCAGACGACACGGGACTAGCAGCACAGATACGCAGTATTTT. Residues: CASRRHGTSSTDTQYF.

This clonotype was counted ten times or more. This chain uses TRBV7-2 with TRBJ2-3; D remains unclear. V dropped 5 bases and J dropped 1 base, with 10 bases sitting between them. The CDR3 is made up of 14 amino acids. Germline CDR1 reads SGHTA; CDR2 reads FQGNSA. The CDR3 region is CASSPHARTDTQYF. For the CDR3, the DNA is TGTGCCAGCAGCCCCCATGCCCGCACAGATACGCAGTATTTT.

This rearrangement joins TRBV28 to TRBJ2-7, with D uncertain. This CDR3 region has 14 residues. Germline assignment: CDR1 MDHEN and CDR2 SYDVKM. The ends were cut back, 3 bases at V and 2 bases at J, with 11 bases in the middle. The CDR3 sequence: CASSFALGTYEQYF. DNA for the CDR3: TGTGCCAGCAGTTTCGCCCTGGGTACCTACGAGCAGTACTTC.

This clonotype was recorded a few times. The chain joins TRBV6-5 to TRBJ1-4; TRBD1 matches at 7 bases. Germline values: CDR1 MNHEY, CDR2 SVGAGI. CDR3 size: 15 residues. V gave up 6 bases and J gave up 2 bases; unmatched junction bases: 6. The CDR3 sequence: CASSGKGATNEKLFF. CDR3 DNA: TGTGCCAGCAGCGGGAAGGGGGCGACTAATGAAAAACTGTTTTTT.

J is TRBJ2-6 and V is TRBV29-1; possible D gene TRBD2, 6 bases. The V and J ends lost 4 bases and 3 bases respectively, with 13 bases between them. Germline V gene sequence: CDR1 SQVTM, CDR2 ANQGSEA. The CDR3 is 15 residues long. The chain's CDR3 is CSVAGGGFGANVLTF. The CDR3, as DNA: TGCAGCGTTGCCGGGGGAGGATTTGGGGCCAACGTCCTGACTTTC.

In its sample, this clonotype was seen a few times. The chain uses TRBV20-1 and TRBJ2-1; TRBD1 aligns across 9 bases. Germline CDR1 DFQATT, CDR2 SNEGSKA (reference sequence). J gave up 0 bases and V 3 bases, and 18 bases lay outside the gene matches. This CDR3 has 20 residues. The CDR3 sequence: CSARKSGTGILGSSYNEQFF. The DNA for the CDR3 is TGCAGTGCTAGGAAATCCGGGACAGGGATTTTGGGGAGCTCCTACAATGAGCAGTTCTTC.

The V and J genes are TRBV2 and TRBJ1-1; D not resolved. Trimming pared 9 bases from V and 2 bases from J, leaving 13 bases between. This CDR3 is built from 13 residues. The germline V gene encodes CDR1 SNHLY and CDR2 FYNNEI. CDR3: CARSRVLNTEAFF. The CDR3 DNA sequence: TGTGCCAGGTCAAGGGTTCTCAACACTGAAGCTTTCTTT. The full variable domain, in which reference TRBV2 and TRBJ1-1 provide the parts outside the CDR3, is EPEVTQTPSHQVTQMGQEVILRCVPISNHLYFYWYRQILGQKVEFLVSFYNNEISEKSEIFDDQFSVERPDGSNFTLKIRSTKLEDSAMYFCARSRVLNTEAFFGQGTRLTVV.

Comment on this clonotype: A much larger clone is a single base away; this may be a read error. V is TRBV6-6 and J is TRBJ2-7; D assignment may be TRBD1 or TRBD2 (5 bases each). V lost 6 bases and J 9 bases, leaving 21 bases between the germline ends. Germline CDR1 reads MNHNY; CDR2 reads SVGAGI (reference sequence). The CDR3 loop spans 14 amino acids. The CDR3 is CASRPGRVFGGQYF. CDR3 DNA: TGTGCCAGCAGGCCGGGACGGGTTTTTGGCGGGCAGTACTTC.

The sample holds a few counts of this clonotype. This chain joins TRBV27 and TRBJ2-7, with D tentatively TRBD2 (6 bases). V lost 6 bases and J 2 bases, leaving 11 bases between the germline ends. Germline CDR1 is MNHEY and CDR2 is SMNVEV (reference sequence). CDR3 length: 13 residues. The DNA for the CDR3 is TGTGCCAGCAGGCGACTAGTCCCCTACGAGCAGTACTTC. This translates into CASRRLVPYEQYF.

This chain uses TRBV4-3 with TRBJ2-7; 7 nucleotides align to TRBD1. CDR3 length: 16 amino acids. Germline CDR1 reads LGHNA; CDR2 reads YSLEER. J was trimmed by 3 bases and V by 2 bases; bases with no gene match: 10. The CDR3 bases are TGCGCCAGCAGCCAATATTGGGCCGACAGGGACTACGAGCAGTACTTC. The encoded protein is CASSQYWADRDYEQYF.